The 4 T cell receptor beta chains listed next were all sequenced from one sample in a study of blood T cell repertoires in COVID-19. Only in-frame clones appear in the TCRdb table, and some are missing; sequencing was by immunoSEQ multiplex PCR. The sample consists of about 210,000 clones, around 80% of them appearing once. Sequenced material: peripheral blood. These receptors were collected from a woman aged 35 to 49 with acute or convalescent COVID-19.

This clone was seen once. This chain uses TRBV6-1 with TRBJ1-2, with D tentatively TRBD1 (6 bases). V shed 1 base and J shed 4 bases, with 13 bases lying between them. The CDR3 is 15 residues long. The germline gives CDR1 MNHNS, CDR2 SASEGT. For the CDR3, the DNA is TGTGCCAGCAGTGAAGTAGCAGGGGAGGGCTATGGCTACACCTTC. As protein: CASSEVAGEGYGYTF.

The V gene is TRBV9, the J gene TRBJ1-4; 8 positions match TRBD1. This CDR3 is 15 amino acids long. V shed 3 bases and J 8 bases; nucleotides not matched to a gene: 9. Per the germline V gene, CDR1 is SGDLS and CDR2 is YYNGEE. CDR3: CASSATIGTGEKLFF. The CDR3 DNA follows: TGTGCCAGCAGCGCCACAATCGGGACAGGCGAAAAACTGTTTTTT. The complete variable domain, with remaining parts taken from reference TRBV9 and TRBJ1-4, reads DSGVTQTPKHLITATGQRVTLRCSPRSGDLSVYWYQQSLDQGLQFLIQYYNGEERAKGNILERFSAQQFPDLHSELNLSSLELGDSALYFCASSATIGTGEKLFFGSGTQLSVL.

This sequence joins TRBV19 and TRBJ1-5; D is undetermined. V was trimmed by 7 bases and J by 0 bases, leaving 16 bases between them. From germline, CDR1 is LNHDA and CDR2 SQIVND (reference sequence). The CDR3 contains 16 residues. CDR3 sequence reads: CASKPRRGHSNQPQHF. Written as DNA, the CDR3 is TGTGCCAGTAAACCAAGGCGGGGTCATAGCAATCAGCCCCAGCATTTT.

This chain links TRBV18 with TRBJ2-7, with 7 bases that match TRBD2. V was clipped by 6 bases and J by 2 bases; unmatched bases: 4. The germline gives CDR1 KGHSH, CDR2 LQKENI. The CDR3 sequence is 13 residues long. CDR3 loop: CASSRTRTYEQYF. The DNA for the CDR3 is TGTGCCAGCTCCCGGACTAGGACCTACGAGCAGTACTTC.